Below are 15 T cell receptor beta chains sequenced from a single sample in a study of shared clonotypes between healthy human individuals. TCRdb's table, derived via immunoSEQ multiplex PCR, lists solely in-frame clones and lacks some. The repertoire consists of about 480,000 clones, with 60% to 80% occurring once and the leading ten covering around an eighth. Sequencing was carried out using PBMCs. Every receptor here comes from a woman aged 40 to 50 in good health. Some clones in this sample may be carry-over from other donors' samples.

The CDR3 DNA follows: TGTGCCAGCAGGTGGGACACTGAAGCTTTCTTT. Its protein product is CASRWDTEAFF. The chain couples TRBV2 to TRBJ1-1, with unresolved D. Germline-derived CDR1 and CDR2 are SNHLY and FYNNEI. The CDR3 consists of 11 residues. The germline V and J ends were trimmed by 6 bases and 3 bases, with 5 bases remaining between them.

As to this clone: Within the sample, other DNA sequences also encode this same CDR3. The chain couples TRBV6-5 to TRBJ1-5; 7 nucleotides agree with TRBD1. V was pared by 6 bases and J by 5 bases, with 4 bases of the junction left unmatched. CDR3 length: 13 residues. CDR1 MNHEY and CDR2 SVGAGI come from the germline V gene. The CDR3 sequence is CASSPDRDQPQHF. CDR3 bases: TGTGCCAGCAGCCCAGACAGGGATCAGCCCCAGCATTTT.

CDR3 nucleotides: TGTGCCAGCAGCTTAGCAGGGGGCTGGGAGCAGTACTTC. Encoded protein: CASSLAGGWEQYF. The gene calls are TRBV7-9 and TRBJ2-7; TRBD1 agrees at 7 bases. The germline V gene encodes CDR1 SEHNR and CDR2 FQNEAQ (reference sequence). Trimming cost V 0 bases and J 7 bases; bases outside gene matches: 3. The CDR3 totals 13 residues.

The gene calls are TRBV20-1 and TRBJ2-7; 7 nucleotides match TRBD2. V shed 8 bases and J 1 base; nucleotides not matched to a gene: 2. The CDR3 runs to 11 residues. CDR1 DFQATT and CDR2 SNEGSKA come from the germline V gene (reference sequence). The CDR3: CSLAGSYEQYF. As DNA, the CDR3 is TGCAGTTTAGCGGGTTCCTACGAGCAGTACTTC.

The V call is TRBV7-2, the J call TRBJ1-1, with 7 bases aligning to TRBD1. This CDR3 spans 15 amino acids. Germline loops: CDR1 SGHTA, CDR2 FQGNSA. V lost 4 bases and J lost 2; bases outside the gene matches: 7. The CDR3 DNA reads as TGTGCCAGCAGCTCACTGACAGGGTTCAACACTGAAGCTTTCTTT. This gives the protein CASSSLTGFNTEAFF.

This clone occurred a few times. The rearrangement links TRBV6-1 to TRBJ1-5; D possibly corresponds to TRBD1 (5 bases). The CDR3 runs to 14 residues. Trimming removed 7 bases at V and 4 bases at J, with 14 bases between. From germline, CDR1 is MNHNS and CDR2 SASEGT. CDR3 bases: TGTGCCAGCACCACCCGCGGGGGTAATCAGCCCCAGCATTTT. It yields the protein CASTTRGGNQPQHF.

The chain is built from TRBV27 and TRBJ2-2, with a weak D call TRBD1 (6 bases). The length of the CDR3 is 16 residues. The V end lost 6 bases, the J end lost 3 bases, and 17 bases lay between the germline ends. CDR1 is MNHEY and CDR2 is SMNVEV in the germline V gene (reference sequence). CDR3 nucleotides: TGTGCCAGCAGCCGAGGACAGCGGAAAGACACCGGGGAGCTGTTTTTT. The encoded protein is CASSRGQRKDTGELFF.

The table lists this clone with a count of one. The genes are TRBV28 and TRBJ1-2; D uncertain. The length of the CDR3 is 14 residues. Germline CDR1 MDHEN, CDR2 SYDVKM. V was cut by 5 bases and J by 0 bases, with 10 bases left in between. The CDR3 loop is CASSPYTANYGYTF. The CDR3 DNA reads TGTGCCAGCAGTCCCTACACAGCTAACTATGGCTACACCTTC.

The chain links TRBV27 to TRBJ1-1; 11 bases align to TRBD1. Germline V gene data show CDR1 as MNHEY and CDR2 as SMNVEV (reference sequence). Germline trimming cut 6 bases from V and 0 bases from J; bases unmatched to any gene: 9. The CDR3 totals 17 residues. This CDR3 reads CASRGGTGGLMNTEAFF. CDR3 bases: TGTGCCAGCAGAGGGGGGACAGGGGGGCTTATGAACACTGAAGCTTTCTTT.

J is TRBJ2-1 and V is TRBV18; tentatively, D is TRBD2 (5 bases). CDR3 size: 19 residues. Trimming stripped 3 bases from V and 1 base from J, with 22 bases between. From germline, CDR1 is KGHSH and CDR2 LQKENI. CDR3 DNA sequence: TGTGCCAGCTCACCGCTTCTAGCCACCTCCTTTACATCCTACAATGAGCAGTTCTTC. This sequence encodes CASSPLLATSFTSYNEQFF. The full variable domain, its missing parts supplied by reference TRBV18 and TRBJ2-1, is NAGVMQNPRHLVRRRGQEARLRCSPMKGHSHVYWYRQLPEEGLKFMVYLQKENIIDESGMPKERFSAEFPKEGPSILRIQQVVRGDSAAYFCASSPLLATSFTSYNEQFFGPGTRLTVL.

Comment on this clone: Other DNA sequences of this sample code for an identical CDR3. V usage is TRBV28 and J usage is TRBJ2-7; 9 bases line up with TRBD1. This CDR3 is 14 amino acids long. J was trimmed by 4 bases and V by 6 bases; bases with no gene match: 7. Germline V lookup: CDR1 MDHEN, CDR2 SYDVKM. CDR3 region: CASREQGAGYEQYF. The CDR3 DNA reads as TGTGCCAGCAGGGAACAGGGGGCCGGGTACGAGCAGTACTTC.

The rearrangement uses TRBV30 and TRBJ2-1, with 9 bases that match TRBD2. Germline CDR1 and CDR2: GTSNPN and SVGIG (reference sequence). This CDR3 is built from 20 residues. V gave up 0 bases and J gave up 0 bases; unmatched junction bases: 15. The CDR3 DNA is TGTGCCTGGAGTGTACGGAGCGGGAGGACTTATTACAGCTCCTACAATGAGCAGTTCTTC. Amino acids: CAWSVRSGRTYYSSYNEQFF.

J is TRBJ2-7 and V is TRBV2; D not certain. The CDR3 is made up of 15 amino acids. The V gene lost 3 bases and the J gene lost 5 bases, with 17 bases spanning the gap. Germline assignment: CDR1 SNHLY and CDR2 FYNNEI. CDR3: CASSEETFLENEQYF. CDR3 DNA sequence: TGTGCCAGCAGTGAGGAGACCTTTCTGGAGAACGAGCAGTACTTC. The entire variable domain, with the rest obtained from reference TRBV2 and TRBJ2-7, is as follows: EPEVTQTPSHQVTQMGQEVILRCVPISNHLYFYWYRQILGQKVEFLVSFYNNEISEKSEIFDDQFSVERPDGSNFTLKIRSTKLEDSAMYFCASSEETFLENEQYFGPGTRLTVT.

V gene TRBV7-9 combines with J gene TRBJ1-2, with 7 positions matching TRBD1. V gave up 4 bases and J gave up 4 bases; unmatched junction bases: 6. This CDR3 spans 14 amino acids. Germline CDR1 is SEHNR and CDR2 is FQNEAQ (reference sequence). DNA of the CDR3: TGTGCCAGCAGCTCGACAGGGTGGGGCTATGGCTACACCTTC. The encoded protein is CASSSTGWGYGYTF.

The gene calls are TRBV5-1 and TRBJ2-5; D not resolved. The V end was cut by 3 bases, the J end by 2 bases, with 11 bases between. There are 14 residues in the CDR3. Germline lookup yields CDR1 SGHRS and CDR2 YFSETQ. CDR3 DNA: TGCGCCAGCAGCTCTCTAGGCGGACAAGAGACCCAGTACTTC. Translated: CASSSLGGQETQYF.